The 9 T cell receptor beta chains below come from one sample, sequenced in a study of T cells after yellow fever vaccination. TCRdb analysed the 5' RACE reads with MiXCR anew, one entry per CDR3 protein. The sample includes 170,000 or so distinct CDR3 sequences, about 6% of them seen just once. Sequencing was performed on CD4+ T cells sorted from PBMCs, taken on the day of the first yellow fever vaccination. The receptors shown here come from a man aged 18 to 29 who received the YFV17D yellow fever vaccine.

The CDR3 DNA is TGTGCCAGCAGCTTATCATCCGGACTAAACCAAGAGACCCAGTACTTC. This gives the protein CASSLSSGLNQETQYF. The chain links TRBV7-2 to TRBJ2-5, with a possible D match to TRBD2 (6 bases). This CDR3 is 16 amino acids long. Deletions cut 2 bases from V and 0 bases from J, with 13 bases between. The germline V gene encodes CDR1 SGHTA and CDR2 FQGNSA.

In this sample, this clonotype turned up many times. The gene calls are TRBV6-5 and TRBJ2-1; D is possibly TRBD1 or TRBD2 (5 bases each). The V end lost 6 bases, the J end lost 8 bases, and 17 bases lay between the germline ends. CDR3 length: 14 amino acids. Germline CDR1 MNHEY, CDR2 SVGAGI. CDR3 protein: CASRAPGALYEQFF. The CDR3 DNA reads as TGTGCCAGCAGAGCCCCCGGGGCCCTGTATGAGCAGTTCTTC.

To note about this clonotype: The junction departs from germline at one end; a sequencing error may be responsible. The chain is built from TRBV20-1 and TRBJ2-2, with TRBD2 matching over 9 bases. CDR3 length: 16 amino acids. Germline V gives CDR1 DFQATT, CDR2 SNEGSKA (reference sequence). CDR3 in amino acids: CTARPSGVANTGELFF. The CDR3 nucleotides are TGCACTGCTAGACCTAGCGGGGTCGCGAACACCGGGGAGCTGTTTTTT.

CDR3 sequence: CASTTADRGPYGYTF. The CDR3 DNA reads as TGTGCCAGTACCACCGCCGACAGGGGGCCGTATGGCTACACCTTC. This chain uses TRBV19 with TRBJ1-2, with TRBD1 identical over 10 bases. Germline V gives CDR1 LNHDA, CDR2 SQIVND (reference sequence). CDR3 length: 15 residues. Trimming took 7 bases from V and 5 from J; bases not matched to a gene: 10.

This clonotype was seen a few times. The chain combines TRBV5-5 with TRBJ1-6; no reliable D call. The CDR3 is 16 residues long. Looked up from germline, CDR1 is SGHKS and CDR2 is YYEKEE (reference sequence). With 0 bases removed from V and 5 bases from J, the gap between germline ends came to 12 bases. The CDR3 DNA reads TGTGCCAGCAGCTTGGATCACAGCCTGGATAATTCACCCCTCCACTTT. Translating gives CASSLDHSLDNSPLHF. The complete variable domain, with remaining parts taken from reference TRBV5-5 and TRBJ1-6, reads DAGVTQSPTHLIKTRGQQVTLRCSPISGHKSVSWYQQVLGQGPQFIFQYYEKEERGRGNFPDRFSARQFPNYSSELNVNALLLGDSALYLCASSLDHSLDNSPLHFGNGTRLTVT.

The sample holds many counts of this clonotype. This chain links TRBV18 with TRBJ2-7; no definite D call. The CDR3 extends over 13 amino acids. The V gene's germline CDR1 is KGHSH and CDR2 LQKENI. The germline V and J ends were trimmed by 3 bases and 2 bases, with 8 bases remaining between them. The CDR3 sequence is CASSPDGAYEQYF. In DNA form, the CDR3 reads TGTGCCAGCTCACCGGACGGTGCCTACGAGCAGTACTTC.

This clonotype has a handful of counts. V is TRBV29-1 and J is TRBJ2-5; 8 bases map to TRBD2. CDR3 length: 18 residues. Looked up from germline, CDR1 is SQVTM and CDR2 is ANQGSEA. The V segment lost 0 bases and the J segment 4 bases; nucleotides outside the gene matches: 16. The CDR3 DNA sequence: TGCAGCGTTGAAGACGCAATGACCCGCGCGGGGGGACGAGAGACCCAGTACTTC. This codes for CSVEDAMTRAGGRETQYF.

At least ten counts were recorded for this clonotype. The rearrangement links TRBV5-5 to TRBJ1-1, with TRBD1 as a possible D gene (5 bases). In germline, CDR1 is SGHKS, CDR2 YYEKEE (reference sequence). V was pared by 4 bases and J by 7 bases, with 8 bases between. CDR3 size: 11 residues. The CDR3 reads CASSPGIEAFF. CDR3 DNA: TGTGCCAGCAGCCCAGGGATTGAAGCTTTCTTT. Supplemented by reference TRBV5-5 and TRBJ1-1, the full variable domain reads DAGVTQSPTHLIKTRGQQVTLRCSPISGHKSVSWYQQVLGQGPQFIFQYYEKEERGRGNFPDRFSARQFPNYSSELNVNALLLGDSALYLCASSPGIEAFFGQGTRLTVV.

The sample holds many counts of this clonotype. The gene calls are TRBV20-1 and TRBJ1-1; D uncertain. This CDR3 is 11 amino acids long. Germline V lookup: CDR1 DFQATT, CDR2 SNEGSKA (reference sequence). The CDR3, as DNA: TGCACGACTGGGAGGGACACTGAAGCTTTCTTT. It yields the protein CTTGRDTEAFF.